This record covers a single T cell receptor beta chain. The data were obtained in a study of blood T cell repertoires in COVID-19. Study context: The origin of the acute and convalescent COVID-19 samples was the United States, Italy and Spain.

Clones were read by immunoSEQ multiplex PCR, and TCRdb kept only the in-frame ones, dropping some. The sample carries around 160,000 clones, around 81% recorded once. There are 11 residues in the CDR3. This chain connects TRBV21-1 to TRBJ2-7; whether TRBD2, the table's D call, matches the DNA was not checked. TRBV21-1 is tagged as a pseudogene. The TCR was taken from a man between 60 and 75 years old with active or convalescent COVID-19. The sequenced sample was peripheral blood. CDR3 residues: CATRRGEGGYF. CDR3 nucleotide sequence: TGTGCCACCAGACGCGGGGAGGGTGGGTACTTC.